This T cell receptor beta chain was found in a study of early T cells in non-severe SARS-CoV-2 infection. This clonotype came up many times. Via MiXCR, TCRdb re-called the 5' RACE reads, giving one row per CDR3 protein. The repertoire holds roughly 30,000 distinct CDR3 sequences, with over 3.5% as singletons. CDR1 is SGHRS, CDR2 YFSETQ, per germline. The CDR3 runs 15 residues. With V trimmed by 0 bases and J by 4 bases, 6 bases remained unmatched. The TCR comes from an adult who was a healthcare worker with PCR-confirmed SARS-CoV-2 infection or an uninfected control (not recorded which). What was sequenced was whole blood. The chain recombines TRBV5-1 with TRBJ2-5; TRBD2 matches at 7 bases. The CDR3 DNA reads TGCGCCAGCAGCTTGGGGGCACCGGGAGGAGAGACCCAGTACTTC. This sequence encodes CASSLGAPGGETQYF.